This T cell receptor beta chain originates from a study of blood T cell repertoires in COVID-19. In the study overall: Sites across the United States, Italy and Spain contributed samples from acute and convalescent COVID-19. Sources were T cells, B-cell-depleted T cells, or PBMCs; the material itself was cDNA or gDNA.

In the source study's methods: Nucleated cell number was recorded as an estimate derived from reference gene primer amplification. Assay used: immunoSEQ multiplex PCR; TCRdb lists only in-frame clones, some missing. That table is the source of V, J and clone size, and D and trimming were worked out from the DNA. This sample yields tens of thousands of clones, of which 60% to 85% are seen a single time; about half belongs to the top ten. The CDR3 length is 13 residues. The germline V and J ends were trimmed by 2 bases and 8 bases, with 12 bases remaining between them. The material sequenced was peripheral blood. This receptor was taken from a human donor in a cohort sampled during active COVID-19. The V call is TRBV12-3 or TRBV12-4, the J call TRBJ1-1, with D hard to call. This CDR3 reads CASSLKSESEAFF. As DNA, the CDR3 is TGTGCCAGCAGTTTAAAGAGCGAATCGGAAGCTTTCTTT.